A single sample gave rise to the 3 T cell receptor beta chains below, sequenced in a study of blood T cell repertoires in COVID-19. Assay used: immunoSEQ multiplex PCR; TCRdb lists only in-frame clones, some missing. The sample contains 450,000 to 500,000 clones, 80% to 90% of which appear only once. Sequencing was carried out using peripheral blood. These receptor sequences come from a human donor in a cohort sampled during active COVID-19.

CDR3 protein: CASAPGEGVGELFF. CDR3 nucleotide sequence: TGTGCCAGCGCCCCGGGTGAAGGGGTTGGGGAACTGTTTTTT. The chain carries TRBV5-4 and TRBJ1-4; D possibly corresponds to TRBD1 (5 bases). Trimming pared 7 bases from V and 12 bases from J, leaving 22 bases between. Germline CDR1 is SGHNT and CDR2 is YYREEE (reference sequence). CDR3 size: 14 residues.

CDR3: CATSRDYSSYEQYF. CDR3 DNA sequence: TGTGCCACCAGCAGAGATTACAGTTCCTACGAGCAGTACTTC. The gene calls are TRBV15 and TRBJ2-7; no clear D gene. V shed 0 bases and J shed 1 base, with 7 bases lying between them. The CDR3 runs 14 residues. Germline values: CDR1 LNHNV, CDR2 YYDKDF (reference sequence).

This sequence joins TRBV7-9 and TRBJ2-7; TRBD2 might be the D (5 bases). The CDR3 consists of 13 residues. V gave up 5 bases and J gave up 13 bases, with 21 bases separating them. Germline V gives CDR1 SEHNR, CDR2 FQNEAQ (reference sequence). CDR3 loop: CASSTTAVTAFYF. The CDR3 DNA follows: TGTGCCAGCAGCACAACAGCGGTTACGGCCTTCTACTTC.